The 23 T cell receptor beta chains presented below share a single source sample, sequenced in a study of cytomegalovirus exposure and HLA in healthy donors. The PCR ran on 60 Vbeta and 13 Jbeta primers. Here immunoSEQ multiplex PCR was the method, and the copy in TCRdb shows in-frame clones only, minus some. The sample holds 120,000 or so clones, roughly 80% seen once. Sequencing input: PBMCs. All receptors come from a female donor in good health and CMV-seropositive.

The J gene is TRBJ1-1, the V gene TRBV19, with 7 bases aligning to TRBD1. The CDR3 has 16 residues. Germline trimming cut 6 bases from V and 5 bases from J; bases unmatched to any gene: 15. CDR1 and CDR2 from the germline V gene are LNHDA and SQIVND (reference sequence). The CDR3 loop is CASRGQTYPTRTEAFF. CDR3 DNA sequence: TGTGCCAGTAGGGGACAGACCTATCCAACAAGGACTGAAGCTTTCTTT.

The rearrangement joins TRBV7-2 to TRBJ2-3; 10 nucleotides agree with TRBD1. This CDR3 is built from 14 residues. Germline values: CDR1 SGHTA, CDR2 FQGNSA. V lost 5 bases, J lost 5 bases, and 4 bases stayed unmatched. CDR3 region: CASSPTGGEDTQYF. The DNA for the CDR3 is TGTGCCAGCAGCCCGACAGGGGGCGAAGATACGCAGTATTTT.

CDR3 bases: TGTGCCAGCAGGAAGACTGCCAAAAACATTCAGTACTTC. Its translation: CASRKTAKNIQYF. V and J are TRBV28 and TRBJ2-4; D is undetermined. CDR3 size: 13 residues. Germline V gene sequence: CDR1 MDHEN, CDR2 SYDVKM. V lost 6 bases to trimming and J lost 1 base, with 7 bases between them.

The CDR3 reads CASSPSSGNSNQPQHF. The CDR3 region has the DNA TGTGCCAGCTCACCAAGTTCGGGGAATAGCAATCAGCCCCAGCATTTT. This chain links TRBV18 with TRBJ1-5; D is ambiguous. Between the trimmed V and J ends, which lost 2 bases and 0 bases, there was a span of 11 bases. CDR3 length equals 16 residues. Germline V lookup: CDR1 KGHSH, CDR2 LQKENI.

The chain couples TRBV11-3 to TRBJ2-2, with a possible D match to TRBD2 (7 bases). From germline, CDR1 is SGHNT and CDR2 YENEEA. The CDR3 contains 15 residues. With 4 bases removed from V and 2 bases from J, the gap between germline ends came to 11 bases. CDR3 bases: TGTGCCAGCAGCTATGCGGGGGCCAACACCGGGGAGCTGTTTTTT. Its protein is CASSYAGANTGELFF.

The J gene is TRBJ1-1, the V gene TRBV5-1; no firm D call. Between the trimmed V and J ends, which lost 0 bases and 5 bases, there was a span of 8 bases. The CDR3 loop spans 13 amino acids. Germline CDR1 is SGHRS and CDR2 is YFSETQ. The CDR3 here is CASSLGGVTEAFF. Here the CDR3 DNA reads TGCGCCAGCAGCTTGGGCGGGGTTACTGAAGCTTTCTTT.

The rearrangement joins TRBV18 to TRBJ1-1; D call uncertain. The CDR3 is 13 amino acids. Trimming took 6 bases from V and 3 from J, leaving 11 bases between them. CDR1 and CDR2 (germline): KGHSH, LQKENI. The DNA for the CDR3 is TGTGCCAGCTCCCCTAGTATCGACACTGAAGCTTTCTTT. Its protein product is CASSPSIDTEAFF.

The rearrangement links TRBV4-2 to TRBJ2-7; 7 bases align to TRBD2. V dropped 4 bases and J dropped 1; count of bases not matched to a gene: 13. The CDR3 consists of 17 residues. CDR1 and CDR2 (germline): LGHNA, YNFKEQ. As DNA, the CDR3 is TGTGCCAGCAGCCTAAGGGCCTTGGGAGGGGAGTCCTACGAGCAGTACTTC. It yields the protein CASSLRALGGESYEQYF.

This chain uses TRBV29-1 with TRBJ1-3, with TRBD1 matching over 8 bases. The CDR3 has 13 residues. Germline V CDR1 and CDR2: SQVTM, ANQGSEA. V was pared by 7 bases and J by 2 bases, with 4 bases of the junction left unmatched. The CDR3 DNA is TGCAGCGGACAGGGGTTGGCTGGAAACACCATATATTTT. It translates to CSGQGLAGNTIYF. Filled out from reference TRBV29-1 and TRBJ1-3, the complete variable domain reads SAVISQKPSRDICQRGTSLTIQCQVDSQVTMMFWYRQQPGQSLTLIATANQGSEATYESGFVIDKFPISRPNLTFSTLTVSNMSPEDSSIYLCSGQGLAGNTIYFGEGSWLTVV.

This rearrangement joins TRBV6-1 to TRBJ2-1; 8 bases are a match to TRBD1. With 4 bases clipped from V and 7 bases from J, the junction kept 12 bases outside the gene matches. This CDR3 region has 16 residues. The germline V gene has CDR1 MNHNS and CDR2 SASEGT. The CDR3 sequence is CASSGSRRTGRNEQFF. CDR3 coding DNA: TGTGCCAGCAGTGGTTCCCGAAGGACAGGGCGGAATGAGCAGTTCTTC.

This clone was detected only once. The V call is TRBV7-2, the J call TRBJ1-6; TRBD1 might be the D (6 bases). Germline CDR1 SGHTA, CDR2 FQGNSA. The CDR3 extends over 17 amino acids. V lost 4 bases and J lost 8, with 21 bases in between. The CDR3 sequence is CASSSIREQGAHSPLHF. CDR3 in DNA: TGTGCCAGCAGCTCTATCCGGGAACAGGGTGCCCATTCACCCCTCCACTTT.

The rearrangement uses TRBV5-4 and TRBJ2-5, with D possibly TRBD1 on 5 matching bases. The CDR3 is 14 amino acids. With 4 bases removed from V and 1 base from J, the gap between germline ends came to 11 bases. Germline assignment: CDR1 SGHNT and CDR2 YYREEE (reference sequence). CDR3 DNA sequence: TGTGCCAGCAGCCTACGACAGCGCCAAGAGACCCAGTACTTC. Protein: CASSLRQRQETQYF.

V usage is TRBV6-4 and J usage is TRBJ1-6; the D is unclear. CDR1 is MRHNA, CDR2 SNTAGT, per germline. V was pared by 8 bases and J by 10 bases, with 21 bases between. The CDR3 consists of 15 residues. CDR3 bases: TGTGCCAGCCGAGCTGTGGCGGACTCGGGATCACCCCTCCACTTT. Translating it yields CASRAVADSGSPLHF.

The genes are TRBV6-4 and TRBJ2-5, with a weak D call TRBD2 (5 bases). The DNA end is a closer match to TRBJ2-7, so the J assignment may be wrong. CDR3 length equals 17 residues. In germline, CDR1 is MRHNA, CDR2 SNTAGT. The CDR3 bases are TGTGCCAGCAGTGACTCGATCTCGGGAATTTCCTACTACGAGCAGTACTTC. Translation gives CASSDSISGISYYEQYF.

DNA of the CDR3: TGTGCCAGCAGTGAATATGATCCGGGGAACCACGAGCAGTACTTC. Amino acids: CASSEYDPGNHEQYF. The chain is built from TRBV25-1 and TRBJ2-7; tentatively, D is TRBD2 (5 bases). This CDR3 spans 15 amino acids. Germline V gene data show CDR1 as MGHDK and CDR2 as SYGVNS. Deletions cut 0 bases from V and 5 bases from J, with 14 bases between.

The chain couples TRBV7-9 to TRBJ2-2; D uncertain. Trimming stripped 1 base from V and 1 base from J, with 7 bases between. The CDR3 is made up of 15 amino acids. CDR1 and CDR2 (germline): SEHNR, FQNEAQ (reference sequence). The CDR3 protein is CASSLVRGNTGELFF. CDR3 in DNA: TGTGCCAGCAGCTTAGTCCGAGGGAACACCGGGGAGCTGTTTTTT.

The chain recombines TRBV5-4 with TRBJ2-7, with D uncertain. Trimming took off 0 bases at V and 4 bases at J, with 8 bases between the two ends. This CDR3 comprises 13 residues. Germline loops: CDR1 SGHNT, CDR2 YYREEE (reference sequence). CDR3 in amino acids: CASSLGHEYEQYF. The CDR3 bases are TGTGCCAGCAGCTTGGGACACGAATACGAGCAGTACTTC. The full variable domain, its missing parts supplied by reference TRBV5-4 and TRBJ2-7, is ETGVTQSPTHLIKTRGQQVTLRCSSQSGHNTVSWYQQALGQGPQFIFQYYREEENGRGNFPPRFSGLQFPNYSSELNVNALELDDSALYLCASSLGHEYEQYFGPGTRLTVT.

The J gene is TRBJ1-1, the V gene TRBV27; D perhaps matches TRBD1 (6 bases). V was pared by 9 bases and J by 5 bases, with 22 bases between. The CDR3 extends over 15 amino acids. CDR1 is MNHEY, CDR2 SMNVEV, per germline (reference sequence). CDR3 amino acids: CASTSAGSRGTEAFF. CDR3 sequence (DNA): TGTGCCAGTACCTCGGCAGGCTCCAGGGGTACTGAAGCTTTCTTT.

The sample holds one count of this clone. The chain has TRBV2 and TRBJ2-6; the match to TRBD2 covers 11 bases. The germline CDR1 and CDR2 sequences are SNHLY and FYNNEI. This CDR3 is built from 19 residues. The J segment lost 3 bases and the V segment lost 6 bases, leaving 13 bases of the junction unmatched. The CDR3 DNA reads TGTGCCAGCAGCAAAGTGGGTAGCGGGGGGGGAATTGGGGCCAACGTCCTGACTTTC. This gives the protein CASSKVGSGGGIGANVLTF.

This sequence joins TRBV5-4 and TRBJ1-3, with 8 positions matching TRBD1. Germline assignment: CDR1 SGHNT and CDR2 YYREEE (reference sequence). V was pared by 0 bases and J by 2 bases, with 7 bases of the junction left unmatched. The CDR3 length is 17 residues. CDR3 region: CASSLGPTGVTGNTIYF. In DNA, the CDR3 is TGTGCCAGCAGCTTGGGTCCGACAGGGGTGACTGGAAACACCATATATTTT.

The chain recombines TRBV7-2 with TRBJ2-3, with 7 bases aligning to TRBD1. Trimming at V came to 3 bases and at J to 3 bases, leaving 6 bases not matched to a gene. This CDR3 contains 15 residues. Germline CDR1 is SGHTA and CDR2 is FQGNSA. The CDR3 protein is CASSFSGRGTDTQYF. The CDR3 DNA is TGTGCCAGCAGCTTCAGTGGCAGGGGGACAGATACGCAGTATTTT.

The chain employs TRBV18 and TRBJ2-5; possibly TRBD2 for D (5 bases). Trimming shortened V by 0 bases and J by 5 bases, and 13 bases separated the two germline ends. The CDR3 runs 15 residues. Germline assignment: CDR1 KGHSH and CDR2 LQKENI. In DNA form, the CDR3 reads TGTGCCAGCTCACCACCCGGGGTCCCGGGGGAGACCCAGTACTTC. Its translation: CASSPPGVPGETQYF.

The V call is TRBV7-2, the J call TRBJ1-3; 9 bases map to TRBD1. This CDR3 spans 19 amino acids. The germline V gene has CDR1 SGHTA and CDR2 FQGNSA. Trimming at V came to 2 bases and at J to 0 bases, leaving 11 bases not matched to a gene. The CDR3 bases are TGTGCCAGCAGCTTATTTAAGGGGACAGGGATGAACTCTGGAAACACCATATATTTT. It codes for CASSLFKGTGMNSGNTIYF.